There are a few counts of the clone carrying this T cell receptor beta chain. The antigen remains unidentified. These data originate in a study of blood T cells in healthy people across ages. Overall study: Per every two T cells, about one barcoded beta molecule was captured by template switching.

Through a sample-barcoded 5' primer and a J-beta primer mix, a second PCR was run for roughly 6 to 11 cycles. No fewer than 2.5 million CDR3-containing paired-end reads came from each sample. TCRdb redid the calling of the 5' RACE reads with MiXCR, one entry per CDR3 protein. The sample shows 800,000 to 950,000 distinct CDR3 sequences, around 36% of them seen only once. General observations from the study: Among long-lived donors, naive CD4+ cells were more numerous and diversity higher than in aged donors.

Germline assignment: CDR1 SGHTA and CDR2 FQGNSA. The CDR3 has 14 amino acids. Trimming shortened V by 5 bases and J by 5 bases, and 15 bases separated the two germline ends. This chain links TRBV7-2 with TRBJ1-2; tentatively, D is TRBD1 (6 bases). The source of this sequence is a man younger than 35 in good health. Input material: blood. The CDR3 reads CASSPQQGPYGYTF. The CDR3 nucleotides are TGTGCCAGCAGCCCCCAGCAGGGGCCATATGGCTACACCTTC.